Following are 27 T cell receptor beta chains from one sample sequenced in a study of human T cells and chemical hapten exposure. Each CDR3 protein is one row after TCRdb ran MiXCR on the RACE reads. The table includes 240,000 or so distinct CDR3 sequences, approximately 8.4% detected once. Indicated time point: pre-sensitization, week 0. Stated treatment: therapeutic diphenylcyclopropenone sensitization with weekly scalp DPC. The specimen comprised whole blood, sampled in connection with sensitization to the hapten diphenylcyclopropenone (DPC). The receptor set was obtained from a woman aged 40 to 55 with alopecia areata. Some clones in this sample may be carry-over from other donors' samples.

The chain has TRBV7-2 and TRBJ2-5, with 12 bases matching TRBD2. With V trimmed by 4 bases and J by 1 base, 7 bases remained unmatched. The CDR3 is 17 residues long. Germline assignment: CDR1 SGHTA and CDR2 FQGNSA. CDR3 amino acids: CASSWASGLAGQETQYF. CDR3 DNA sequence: TGTGCCAGCAGCTGGGCCTCGGGACTAGCGGGCCAAGAGACCCAGTACTTC.

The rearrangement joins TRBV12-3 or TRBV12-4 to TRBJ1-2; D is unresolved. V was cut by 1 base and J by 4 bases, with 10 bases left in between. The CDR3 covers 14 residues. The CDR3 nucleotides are TGTGCCAGCAGTTTAGGGGCCCTGGCCTATGGCTACACCTTC. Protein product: CASSLGALAYGYTF.

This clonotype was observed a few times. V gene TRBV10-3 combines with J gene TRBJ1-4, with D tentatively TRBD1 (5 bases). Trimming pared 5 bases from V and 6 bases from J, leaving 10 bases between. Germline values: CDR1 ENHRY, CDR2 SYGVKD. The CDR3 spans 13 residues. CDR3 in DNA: TGTGCCATCAGTCGGGCGGGGGATGAAAAACTGTTTTTT. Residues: CAISRAGDEKLFF.

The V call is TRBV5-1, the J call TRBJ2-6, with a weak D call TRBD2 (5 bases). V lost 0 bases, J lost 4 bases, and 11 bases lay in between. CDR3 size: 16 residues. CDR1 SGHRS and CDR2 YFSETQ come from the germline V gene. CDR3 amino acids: CASSLAPTGGANVLTF. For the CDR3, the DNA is TGCGCCAGCAGCTTGGCCCCCACGGGGGGGGCCAACGTCCTGACTTTC.

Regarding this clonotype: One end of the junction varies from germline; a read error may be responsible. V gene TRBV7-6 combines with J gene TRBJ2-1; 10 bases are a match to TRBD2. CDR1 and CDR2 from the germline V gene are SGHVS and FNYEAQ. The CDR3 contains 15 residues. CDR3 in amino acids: CASSSSGRAYNEQFF. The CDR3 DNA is TGTGCCAGCAGCTCCAGCGGGAGGGCCTATAATGAGCAGTTCTTC.

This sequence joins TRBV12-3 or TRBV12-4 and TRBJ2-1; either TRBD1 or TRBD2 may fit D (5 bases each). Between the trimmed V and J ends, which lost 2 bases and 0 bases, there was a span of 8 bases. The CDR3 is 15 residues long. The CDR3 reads CASSLRDPSYNEQFF. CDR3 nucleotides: TGTGCCAGCAGTTTAAGGGACCCCTCCTACAATGAGCAGTTCTTC.

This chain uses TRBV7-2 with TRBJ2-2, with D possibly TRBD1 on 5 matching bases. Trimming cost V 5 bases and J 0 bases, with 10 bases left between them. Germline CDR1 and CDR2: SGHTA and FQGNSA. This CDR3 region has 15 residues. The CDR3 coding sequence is TGTGCCAGCAGCCCGACAGTCTCGAACACCGGGGAGCTGTTTTTT. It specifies CASSPTVSNTGELFF.

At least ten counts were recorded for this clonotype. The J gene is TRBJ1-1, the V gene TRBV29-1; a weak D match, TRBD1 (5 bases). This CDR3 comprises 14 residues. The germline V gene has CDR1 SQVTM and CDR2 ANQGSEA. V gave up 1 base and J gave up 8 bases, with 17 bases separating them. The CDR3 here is CSVEASGGGTEAFF. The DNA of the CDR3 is TGCAGCGTTGAAGCGTCAGGCGGCGGGACCGAAGCTTTCTTT.

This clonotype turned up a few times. CDR3 sequence (DNA): TGTGCCAGCAGCTCGTTAGTAGGCTATGGCTACACCTTC. This codes for CASSSLVGYGYTF. The gene calls are TRBV28 and TRBJ1-2; D is unclear. This CDR3 is built from 13 residues. Looked up from germline, CDR1 is MDHEN and CDR2 is SYDVKM. V was pared by 6 bases and J by 4 bases, with 12 bases between.

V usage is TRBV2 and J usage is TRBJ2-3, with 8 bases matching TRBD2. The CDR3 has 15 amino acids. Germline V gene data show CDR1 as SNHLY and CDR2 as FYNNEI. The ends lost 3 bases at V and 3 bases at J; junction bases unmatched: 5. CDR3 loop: CASSDQGLGTDTQYF. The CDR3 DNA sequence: TGTGCCAGCAGTGATCAGGGACTAGGTACAGATACGCAGTATTTT.

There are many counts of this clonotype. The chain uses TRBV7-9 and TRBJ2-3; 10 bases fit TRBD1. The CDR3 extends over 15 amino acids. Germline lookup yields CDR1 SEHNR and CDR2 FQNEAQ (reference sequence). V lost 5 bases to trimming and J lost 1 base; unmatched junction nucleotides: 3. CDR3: CASSPGTGGTDTQYF. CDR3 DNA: TGTGCCAGCAGCCCCGGGACAGGGGGCACAGATACGCAGTATTTT. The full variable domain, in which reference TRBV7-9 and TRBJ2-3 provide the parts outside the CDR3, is DTGVSQNPRHKITKRGQNVTFRCDPISEHNRLYWYRQTLGQGPEFLTYFQNEAQLEKSRLLSDRFSAERPKGSFSTLEIQRTEQGDSAMYLCASSPGTGGTDTQYFGPGTRLTVL.

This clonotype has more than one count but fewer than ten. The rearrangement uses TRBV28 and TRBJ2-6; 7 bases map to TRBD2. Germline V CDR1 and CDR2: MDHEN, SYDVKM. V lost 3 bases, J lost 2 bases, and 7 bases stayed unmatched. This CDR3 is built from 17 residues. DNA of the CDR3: TGTGCCAGCAGTTTGCTAGGGGACTATACTGGGGCCAACGTCCTGACTTTC. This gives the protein CASSLLGDYTGANVLTF.

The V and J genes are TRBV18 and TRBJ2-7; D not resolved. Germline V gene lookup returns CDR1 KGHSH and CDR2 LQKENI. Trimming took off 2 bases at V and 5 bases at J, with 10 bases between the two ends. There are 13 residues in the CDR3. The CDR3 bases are TGTGCCAGCTCACCAGGGGATGGGAACGAGCAGTACTTC. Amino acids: CASSPGDGNEQYF.

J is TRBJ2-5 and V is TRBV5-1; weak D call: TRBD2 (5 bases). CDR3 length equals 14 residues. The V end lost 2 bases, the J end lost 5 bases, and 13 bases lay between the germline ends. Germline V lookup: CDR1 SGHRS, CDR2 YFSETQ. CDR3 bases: TGCGCCAGCAGCTTCGCCCGAGGGAGTGAGACCCAGTACTTC. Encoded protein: CASSFARGSETQYF. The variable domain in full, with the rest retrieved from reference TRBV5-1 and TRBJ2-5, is KAGVTQTPRYLIKTRGQQVTLSCSPISGHRSVSWYQQTPGQGLQFLFEYFSETQRNKGNFPGRFSGRQFSNSRSEMNVSTLELGDSALYLCASSFARGSETQYFGPGTRLLVL.

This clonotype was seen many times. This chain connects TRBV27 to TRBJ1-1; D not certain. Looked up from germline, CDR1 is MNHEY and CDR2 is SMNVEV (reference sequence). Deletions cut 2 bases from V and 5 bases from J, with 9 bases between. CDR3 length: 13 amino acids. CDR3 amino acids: CASSLVIGTEAFF. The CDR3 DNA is TGTGCCAGCAGTTTAGTCATTGGGACTGAAGCTTTCTTT.

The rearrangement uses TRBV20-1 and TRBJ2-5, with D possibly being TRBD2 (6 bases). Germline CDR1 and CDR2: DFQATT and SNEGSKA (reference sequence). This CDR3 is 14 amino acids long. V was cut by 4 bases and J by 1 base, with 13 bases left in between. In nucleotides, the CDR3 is TGCAGTGCTAATAAGGGAGGCCTCCAAGAGACCCAGTACTTC. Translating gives CSANKGGLQETQYF.

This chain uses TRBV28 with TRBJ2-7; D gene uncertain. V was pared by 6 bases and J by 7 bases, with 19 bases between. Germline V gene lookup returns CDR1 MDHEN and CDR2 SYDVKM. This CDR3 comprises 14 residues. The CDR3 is CASSYPARLREQYF. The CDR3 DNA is TGTGCCAGCAGCTACCCAGCCAGGCTACGGGAGCAGTACTTC.

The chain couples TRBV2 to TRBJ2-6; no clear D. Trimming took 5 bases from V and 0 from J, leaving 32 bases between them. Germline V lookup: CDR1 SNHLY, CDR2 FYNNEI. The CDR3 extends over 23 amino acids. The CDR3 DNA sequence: TGTGCCAGCAGTCTACCTCTTAAGATACAGATAGGGCGAATTCCCTCTGGGGCCAACGTCCTGACTTTC. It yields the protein CASSLPLKIQIGRIPSGANVLTF. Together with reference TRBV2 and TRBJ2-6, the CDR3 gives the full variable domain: EPEVTQTPSHQVTQMGQEVILRCVPISNHLYFYWYRQILGQKVEFLVSFYNNEISEKSEIFDDQFSVERPDGSNFTLKIRSTKLEDSAMYFCASSLPLKIQIGRIPSGANVLTFGAGSRLTVL.

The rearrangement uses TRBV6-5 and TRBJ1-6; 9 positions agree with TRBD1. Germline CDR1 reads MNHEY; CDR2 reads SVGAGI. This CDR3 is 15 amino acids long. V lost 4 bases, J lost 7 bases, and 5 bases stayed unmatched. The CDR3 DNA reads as TGTGCCAGCAGTTGGGGACAGGGAATGAATTCACCCCTCCACTTT. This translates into CASSWGQGMNSPLHF.

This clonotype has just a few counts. The CDR3 region is CASSLGTGNSPLHF. The DNA of the CDR3 is TGTGCCAGCAGCTTGGGTACCGGTAATTCACCCCTCCACTTT. The chain couples TRBV5-5 to TRBJ1-6; D unresolved. The CDR3 is made up of 14 amino acids. Germline CDR1 is SGHKS and CDR2 is YYEKEE (reference sequence). V was cut by 0 bases and J by 6 bases, with 7 bases left in between.

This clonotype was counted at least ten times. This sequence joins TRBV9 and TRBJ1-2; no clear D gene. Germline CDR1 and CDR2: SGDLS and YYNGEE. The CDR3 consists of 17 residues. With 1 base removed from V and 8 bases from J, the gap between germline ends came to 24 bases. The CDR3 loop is CASSVSPSPTGAHGYTF. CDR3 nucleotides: TGTGCCAGCAGCGTATCCCCCTCGCCAACCGGAGCGCACGGCTACACCTTC. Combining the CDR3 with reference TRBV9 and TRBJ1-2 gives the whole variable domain DSGVTQTPKHLITATGQRVTLRCSPRSGDLSVYWYQQSLDQGLQFLIQYYNGEERAKGNILERFSAQQFPDLHSELNLSSLELGDSALYFCASSVSPSPTGAHGYTFGSGTRLTVV.

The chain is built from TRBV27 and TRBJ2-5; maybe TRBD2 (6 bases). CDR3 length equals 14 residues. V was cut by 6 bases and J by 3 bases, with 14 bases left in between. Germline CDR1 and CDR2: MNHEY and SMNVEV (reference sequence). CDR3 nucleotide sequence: TGTGCCAGCAGCGACTTCCCGGGGGAAGAGACCCAGTACTTC. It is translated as CASSDFPGEETQYF.

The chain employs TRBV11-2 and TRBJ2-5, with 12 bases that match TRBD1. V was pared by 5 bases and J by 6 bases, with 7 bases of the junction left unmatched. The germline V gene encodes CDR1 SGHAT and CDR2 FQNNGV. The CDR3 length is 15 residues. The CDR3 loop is CASSAGTGGKKTQYF. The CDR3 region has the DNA TGTGCCAGCAGCGCCGGGACAGGGGGCAAAAAGACCCAGTACTTC.

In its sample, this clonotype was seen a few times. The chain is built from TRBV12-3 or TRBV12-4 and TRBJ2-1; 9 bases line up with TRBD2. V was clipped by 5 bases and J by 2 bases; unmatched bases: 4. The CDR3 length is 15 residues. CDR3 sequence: CASSESGRTYNEQFF. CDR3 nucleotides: TGTGCCAGCAGTGAAAGCGGGAGGACCTACAATGAGCAGTTCTTC.

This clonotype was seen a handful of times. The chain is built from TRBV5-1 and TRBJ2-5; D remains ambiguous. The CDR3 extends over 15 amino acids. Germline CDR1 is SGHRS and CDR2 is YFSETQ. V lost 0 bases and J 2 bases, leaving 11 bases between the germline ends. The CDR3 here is CASSLAAGDQETQYF. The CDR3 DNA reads TGCGCCAGCAGCTTGGCGGCAGGCGATCAAGAGACCCAGTACTTC.

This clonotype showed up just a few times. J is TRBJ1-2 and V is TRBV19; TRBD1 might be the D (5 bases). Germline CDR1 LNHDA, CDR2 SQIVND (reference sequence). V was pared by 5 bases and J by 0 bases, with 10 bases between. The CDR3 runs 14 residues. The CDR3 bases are TGTGCCAGTAGTCCCTCGACAGCTAACTATGGCTACACCTTC. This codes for CASSPSTANYGYTF. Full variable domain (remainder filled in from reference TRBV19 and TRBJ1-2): DGGITQSPKYLFRKEGQNVTLSCEQNLNHDAMYWYRQDPGQGLRLIYYSQIVNDFQKGDIAEGYSVSREKKESFPLTVTSAQKNPTAFYLCASSPSTANYGYTFGSGTRLTVV.

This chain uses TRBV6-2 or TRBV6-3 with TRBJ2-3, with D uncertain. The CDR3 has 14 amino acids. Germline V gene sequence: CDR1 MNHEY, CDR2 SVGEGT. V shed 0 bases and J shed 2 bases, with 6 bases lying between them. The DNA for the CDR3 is TGTGCCAGCAGTTACTCGTACGTCACAGATACGCAGTATTTT. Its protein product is CASSYSYVTDTQYF.